The 14 T cell receptor beta chains reported below all come from one sample, sequenced in a study of neurological immune-mediated disorders. TCRdb re-derived calls from the 5' RACE reads in MiXCR, one entry per CDR3 protein. The repertoire holds about 60,000 distinct CDR3 sequences, with roughly 3.5% as singletons. Source material: PBMCs. Receptors originate from an older woman with multiple sclerosis.

Ten or more counts support this clonotype. The chain employs TRBV4-1 and TRBJ2-7; 9 bases match TRBD2. The V gene's germline CDR1 is MGHRA and CDR2 YSYEKL. This CDR3 spans 15 amino acids. With 4 bases clipped from V and 4 bases from J, the junction kept 8 bases outside the gene matches. The CDR3 spells CASSPRGGRDYEQYF. DNA of the CDR3: TGCGCCAGCAGCCCCCGAGGCGGGAGGGATTACGAGCAGTACTTC.

This clonotype was observed at least ten times. The J gene is TRBJ2-1, the V gene TRBV4-1; D unclear. There are 15 residues in the CDR3. The V gene's germline CDR1 is MGHRA and CDR2 YSYEKL. V was trimmed by 2 bases and J by 5 bases, leaving 13 bases between them. CDR3 sequence reads: CASSQTDKPNNEQFF. The CDR3 coding sequence is TGCGCCAGCAGCCAAACCGACAAGCCAAACAATGAGCAGTTCTTC.

This clonotype was counted at least ten times. The chain uses TRBV2 and TRBJ2-7, with 8 positions matching TRBD1. Germline assignment: CDR1 SNHLY and CDR2 FYNNEI. The CDR3 totals 16 residues. J gave up 5 bases and V 4 bases, and 13 bases lay outside the gene matches. The CDR3 DNA follows: TGTGCCAGCAGTGCGACGACAGGGGACCGATTAAACGAGCAGTACTTC. This gives the protein CASSATTGDRLNEQYF.

This clonotype showed up many times. The gene calls are TRBV5-1 and TRBJ1-2; D remains ambiguous. Germline lookup yields CDR1 SGHRS and CDR2 YFSETQ. This CDR3 has 15 residues. V was cut by 0 bases and J by 0 bases, with 9 bases left in between. CDR3 protein: CASSLGQNANYGYTF. In DNA, the CDR3 is TGCGCCAGCAGCTTGGGGCAGAATGCTAACTATGGCTACACCTTC. The full variable domain, completed using reference TRBV5-1 and TRBJ1-2, is KAGVTQTPRYLIKTRGQQVTLSCSPISGHRSVSWYQQTPGQGLQFLFEYFSETQRNKGNFPGRFSGRQFSNSRSEMNVSTLELGDSALYLCASSLGQNANYGYTFGSGTRLTVV.

In its sample, this clonotype was seen many times. The chain links TRBV20-1 to TRBJ1-1; D ambiguous. The ends were cut back, 2 bases at V and 7 bases at J, with 5 bases in the middle. Germline CDR1 DFQATT, CDR2 SNEGSKA (reference sequence). The CDR3 is 10 amino acids. The CDR3 coding sequence is TGCAGTGCTAGACAACTTGAAGCTTTCTTT. Translation gives CSARQLEAFF.

The J gene is TRBJ2-3, the V gene TRBV10-3, with a possible D match to TRBD2 (5 bases). V was clipped by 3 bases and J by 3 bases, with 19 bases between them. In germline, CDR1 is ENHRY, CDR2 SYGVKD. CDR3 length: 17 residues. CDR3 in amino acids: CAISDSLGSGRTDTQYF. DNA for the CDR3: TGTGCCATCAGTGACTCACTTGGGAGTGGCCGTACAGATACGCAGTATTTT.

This clonotype has ten or more counts. The V and J genes are TRBV7-9 and TRBJ2-5; D remains unclear. There are 13 residues in the CDR3. Germline V gene lookup returns CDR1 SEHNR and CDR2 FQNEAQ (reference sequence). V was shortened by 2 bases and J by 3 bases, with 7 bases between the two germline ends. The CDR3 sequence is CASSLKTKETQYF. CDR3 coding DNA: TGTGCCAGCAGCTTAAAGACCAAAGAGACCCAGTACTTC.

This clonotype has ten or more counts. V gene TRBV5-8 combines with J gene TRBJ2-3; D possibly corresponds to TRBD2 (6 bases). V lost 4 bases, J lost 9 bases, and 12 bases lay in between. CDR1 is SGHTS, CDR2 YDEGEE, per germline. The CDR3 has 12 residues. CDR3 protein: CASSLTGGTQYF. The CDR3 DNA sequence: TGTGCCAGCAGCCTAACAGGAGGGACGCAGTATTTT.

This clonotype was recorded a few times. V usage is TRBV5-1 and J usage is TRBJ2-1; a weak D match, TRBD1 (6 bases). This CDR3 has 13 residues. The V end lost 0 bases, the J end lost 11 bases, and 12 bases lay between the germline ends. The germline CDR1 and CDR2 sequences are SGHRS and YFSETQ. Here the CDR3 reads CASSLDLTGQQFF. The CDR3 bases are TGCGCCAGCAGCTTGGACCTTACAGGGCAGCAGTTCTTC.

This clonotype was observed many times. The genes are TRBV20-1 and TRBJ2-7; the match to TRBD2 covers 11 bases. The length of the CDR3 is 15 residues. From germline, CDR1 is DFQATT and CDR2 SNEGSKA (reference sequence). Losses at the gene ends were 0 bases for V and 1 base for J; bases not matched to a gene: 2. In nucleotides, the CDR3 is TGCAGTGCTAGAGATGGGACTAGCGGATCCTACGAGCAGTACTTC. Its translation: CSARDGTSGSYEQYF.

This clonotype was counted at least ten times. The chain couples TRBV3-1 to TRBJ2-7; a possible D gene is TRBD1 (6 bases). Per the germline V gene, CDR1 is LGHDT and CDR2 is YNNKEL (reference sequence). Trimming removed 0 bases at V and 4 bases at J, with 16 bases between. The CDR3 consists of 16 residues. The CDR3 reads CASSQDQVTGQYEQYF. DNA for the CDR3: TGTGCCAGCAGCCAAGATCAGGTAACAGGGCAGTACGAGCAGTACTTC.

This clonotype was found many times. Written as DNA, the CDR3 is TGTGCCAGCAGCGTAATGGCGGAAAGCTCCTACAATGAGCAGTTCTTC. Its protein is CASSVMAESSYNEQFF. The V gene is TRBV9, the J gene TRBJ2-1, with D hard to call. Trimming left V 1 base short and J 0 bases short, with 11 bases between. Germline loops: CDR1 SGDLS, CDR2 YYNGEE. The CDR3 has 16 residues.

This clonotype occurred many times. The chain is built from TRBV5-1 and TRBJ1-5; TRBD1 aligns across 9 bases. V trimming: 4 bases; J trimming: 2 bases; junction bases outside the gene matches: 1. Germline CDR1 and CDR2: SGHRS and YFSETQ. There are 14 residues in the CDR3. The CDR3 sequence: CASSRTGGNQPQHF. CDR3 in DNA: TGCGCCAGCAGCCGGACAGGGGGCAATCAGCCCCAGCATTTT. The full variable domain, rest sourced from reference TRBV5-1 and TRBJ1-5, is KAGVTQTPRYLIKTRGQQVTLSCSPISGHRSVSWYQQTPGQGLQFLFEYFSETQRNKGNFPGRFSGRQFSNSRSEMNVSTLELGDSALYLCASSRTGGNQPQHFGDGTRLSIL.

In this sample, this clonotype turned up many times. V is TRBV7-2 and J is TRBJ2-5, with a possible D match to TRBD1 (6 bases). Germline CDR1 and CDR2: SGHTA and FQGNSA. The CDR3 covers 14 residues. Trimming took off 2 bases at V and 5 bases at J, with 12 bases between the two ends. The DNA for the CDR3 is TGTGCCAGCAGCTTATCATGGACAGCGGAGACCCAGTACTTC. The encoded protein is CASSLSWTAETQYF.